The present TCR beta chain was sequenced within a study of PD-1 blockade in mismatch repair-deficient tumors. For the study at large: Patients had over ten mismatch repair-deficient cancer types and were previously treated and progressing.

Germline values: CDR1 SGHTA, CDR2 FQGNSA. V lost 7 bases, J lost 5 bases, and 13 bases stayed unmatched. The CDR3 length is 15 residues. Mismatch repair deficiency was confirmed in all patients, by PCR or immunohistochemistry. TCRdb's copy holds only in-frame clones and misses some; the assay was immunoSEQ multiplex PCR. The repertoire holds 90,000 to 120,000 clones, with over 75% as singletons. The starting material was peripheral blood, obtained roughly 36 weeks after starting pembrolizumab. This chain joins TRBV7-2 and TRBJ2-7; TRBD1 agrees at 8 bases. This TCR was sampled from an adult with mismatch repair-deficient cancer. Here the CDR3 DNA reads TGTGCCAGCAATACCGCGAGACAGGGGTCCCACGAGCAGTACTTC. It is translated as CASNTARQGSHEQYF. The full variable domain, in which reference TRBV7-2 and TRBJ2-7 provide the parts outside the CDR3, is GAGVSQSPSNKVTEKGKDVELRCDPISGHTALYWYRQSLGQGLEFLIYFQGNSAPDKSGLPSDRFSAERTGGSVSTLTIQRTQQEDSAVYLCASNTARQGSHEQYFGPGTRLTVT.